The T cell receptor (beta chain) described here comes from a study of T cell changes during pregnancy in multiple sclerosis. Sequenced by immunoSEQ multiplex PCR; TCRdb stores in-frame clones only, minus some. The data show more than 80,000 clones, about 90% seen once. Sequenced material: peripheral blood, taken before pregnancy. This TCR derives from a female donor with multiple sclerosis, enrolled in a pregnancy study.

The CDR3 region is CASSLKWTGTEAFF. CDR3 DNA sequence: TGTGCCAGCAGTCTGAAATGGACAGGCACTGAAGCTTTCTTT. The chain has TRBV27 and TRBJ1-1, with 7 nucleotides matching TRBD1. V lost 5 bases to trimming and J lost 4 bases; unmatched junction nucleotides: 7. In germline, CDR1 is MNHEY, CDR2 SMNVEV (reference sequence). The CDR3 is made up of 14 amino acids.